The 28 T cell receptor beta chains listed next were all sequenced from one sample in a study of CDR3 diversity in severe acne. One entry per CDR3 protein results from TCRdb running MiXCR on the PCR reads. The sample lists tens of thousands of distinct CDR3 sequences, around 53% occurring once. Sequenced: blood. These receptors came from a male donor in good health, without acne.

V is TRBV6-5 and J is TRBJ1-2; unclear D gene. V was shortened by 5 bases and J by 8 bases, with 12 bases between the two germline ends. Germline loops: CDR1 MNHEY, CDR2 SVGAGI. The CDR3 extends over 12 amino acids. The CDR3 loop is CASSRPLHGYTF. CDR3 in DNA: TGTGCCAGCAGTCGCCCCCTGCACGGCTACACCTTC.

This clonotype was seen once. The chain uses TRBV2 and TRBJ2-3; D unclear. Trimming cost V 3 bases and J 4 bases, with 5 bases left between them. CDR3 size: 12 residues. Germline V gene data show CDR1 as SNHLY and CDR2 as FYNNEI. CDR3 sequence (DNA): TGTGCCAGCAGTGAGTCTTCAGATACGCAGTATTTT. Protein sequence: CASSESSDTQYF.

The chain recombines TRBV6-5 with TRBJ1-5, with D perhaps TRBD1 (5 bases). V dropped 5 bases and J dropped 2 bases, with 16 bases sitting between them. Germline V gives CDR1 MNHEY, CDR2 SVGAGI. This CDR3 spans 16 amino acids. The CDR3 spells CASSPRRGGGNQPQHF. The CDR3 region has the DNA TGTGCCAGCAGTCCCCGAAGGGGAGGTGGCAATCAGCCCCAGCATTTT.

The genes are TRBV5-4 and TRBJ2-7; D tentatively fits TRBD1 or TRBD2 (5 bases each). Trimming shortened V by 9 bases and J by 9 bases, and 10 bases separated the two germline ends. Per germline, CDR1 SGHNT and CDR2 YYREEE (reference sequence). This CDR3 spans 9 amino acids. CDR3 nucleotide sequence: TGTGCCATCTTTGGGGGGCAGTACTTC. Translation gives CAIFGGQYF.

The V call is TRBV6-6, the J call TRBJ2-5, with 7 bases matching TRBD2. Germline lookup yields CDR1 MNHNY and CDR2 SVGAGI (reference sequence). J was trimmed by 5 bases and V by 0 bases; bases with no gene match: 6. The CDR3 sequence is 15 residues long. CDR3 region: CASSYSGRGGETQYF. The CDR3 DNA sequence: TGTGCCAGCAGTTACTCTGGAAGGGGAGGGGAGACCCAGTACTTC.

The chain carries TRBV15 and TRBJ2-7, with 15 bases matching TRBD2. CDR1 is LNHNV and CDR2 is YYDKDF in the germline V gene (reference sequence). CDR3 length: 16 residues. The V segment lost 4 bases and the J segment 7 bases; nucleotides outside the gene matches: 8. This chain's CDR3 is CATSTGLAGGPWEQYF. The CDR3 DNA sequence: TGTGCCACCAGCACCGGACTAGCGGGAGGGCCGTGGGAGCAGTACTTC.

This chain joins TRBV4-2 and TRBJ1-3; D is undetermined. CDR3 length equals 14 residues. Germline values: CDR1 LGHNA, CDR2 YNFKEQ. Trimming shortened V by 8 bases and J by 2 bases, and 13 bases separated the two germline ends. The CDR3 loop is CASEPGPAGNTIYF. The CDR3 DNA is TGTGCCAGCGAACCTGGTCCAGCTGGAAACACCATATATTTT.

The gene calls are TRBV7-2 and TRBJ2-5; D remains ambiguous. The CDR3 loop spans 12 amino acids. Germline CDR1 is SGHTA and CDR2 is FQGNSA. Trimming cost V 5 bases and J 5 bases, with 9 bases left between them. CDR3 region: CASSPPDETQYF. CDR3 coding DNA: TGTGCCAGCAGCCCCCCCGACGAGACCCAGTACTTC.

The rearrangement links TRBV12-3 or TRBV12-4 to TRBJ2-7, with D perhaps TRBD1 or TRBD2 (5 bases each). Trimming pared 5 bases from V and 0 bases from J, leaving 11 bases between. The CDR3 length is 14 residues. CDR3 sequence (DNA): TGTGCCAGCAGTCCGGGGACGAGCTCCTACGAGCAGTACTTC. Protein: CASSPGTSSYEQYF.

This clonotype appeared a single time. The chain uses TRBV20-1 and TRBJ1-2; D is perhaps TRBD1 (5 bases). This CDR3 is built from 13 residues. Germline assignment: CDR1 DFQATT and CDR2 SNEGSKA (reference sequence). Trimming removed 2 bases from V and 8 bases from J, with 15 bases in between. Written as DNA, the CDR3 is TGCAGTGCTAGAATGACCCAGGGTGGCGGCTACACCTTC. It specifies CSARMTQGGGYTF.

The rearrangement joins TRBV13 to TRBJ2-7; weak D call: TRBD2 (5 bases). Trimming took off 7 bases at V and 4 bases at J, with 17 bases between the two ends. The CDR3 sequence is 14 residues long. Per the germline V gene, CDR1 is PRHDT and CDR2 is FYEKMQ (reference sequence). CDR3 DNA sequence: TGTGCCAGCAACTCCCGGACTGGGAAGTACGAGCAGTACTTC. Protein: CASNSRTGKYEQYF.

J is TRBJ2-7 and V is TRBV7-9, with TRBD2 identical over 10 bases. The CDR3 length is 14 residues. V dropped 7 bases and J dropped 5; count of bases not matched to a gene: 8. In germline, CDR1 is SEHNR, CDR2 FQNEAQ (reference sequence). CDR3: CASTDWLAGDEQYF. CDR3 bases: TGTGCCAGCACCGATTGGCTAGCGGGAGACGAGCAGTACTTC.

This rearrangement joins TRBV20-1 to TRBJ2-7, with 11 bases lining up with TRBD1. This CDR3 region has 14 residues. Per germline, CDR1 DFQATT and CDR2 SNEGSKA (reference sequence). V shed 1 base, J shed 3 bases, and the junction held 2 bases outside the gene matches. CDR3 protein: CSARVGTGGYEQYF. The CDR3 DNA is TGCAGTGCTAGAGTGGGGACAGGGGGCTACGAGCAGTACTTC.

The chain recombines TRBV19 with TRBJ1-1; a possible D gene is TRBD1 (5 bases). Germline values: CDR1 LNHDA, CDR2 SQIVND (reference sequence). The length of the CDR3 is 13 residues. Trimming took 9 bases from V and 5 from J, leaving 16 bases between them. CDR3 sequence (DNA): TGTGCCAGCAGCTTGGGGGGTTGGACTGAAGCTTTCTTT. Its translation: CASSLGGWTEAFF.

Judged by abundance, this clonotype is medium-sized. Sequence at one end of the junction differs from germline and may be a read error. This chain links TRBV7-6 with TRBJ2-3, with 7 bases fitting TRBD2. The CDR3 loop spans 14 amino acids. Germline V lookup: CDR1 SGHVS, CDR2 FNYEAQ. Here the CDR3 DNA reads TGTGCCAGCAGCGTAGCGGGTAACACAGATACGCAGTATTTT. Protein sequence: CASSVAGNTDTQYF.

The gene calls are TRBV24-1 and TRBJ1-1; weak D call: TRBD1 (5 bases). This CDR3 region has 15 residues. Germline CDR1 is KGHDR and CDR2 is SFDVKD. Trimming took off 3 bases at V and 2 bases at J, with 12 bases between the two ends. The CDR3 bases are TGTGCCACCAGTGATGGAGGGGCAGCCAACACTGAAGCTTTCTTT. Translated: CATSDGGAANTEAFF.

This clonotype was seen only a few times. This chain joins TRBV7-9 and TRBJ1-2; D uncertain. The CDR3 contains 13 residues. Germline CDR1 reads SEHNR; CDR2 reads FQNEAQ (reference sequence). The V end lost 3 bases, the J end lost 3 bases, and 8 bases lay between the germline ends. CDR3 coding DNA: TGTGCCAGCAGCTTCGAGGACTACTATGGCTACACCTTC. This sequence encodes CASSFEDYYGYTF.

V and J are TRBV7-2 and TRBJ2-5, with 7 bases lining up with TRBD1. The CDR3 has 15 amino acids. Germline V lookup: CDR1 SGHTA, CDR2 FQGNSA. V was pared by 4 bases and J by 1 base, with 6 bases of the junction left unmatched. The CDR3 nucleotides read TGTGCCAGCAGCTCCGGGACAGCCTTCCAAGAGACCCAGTACTTC. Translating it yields CASSSGTAFQETQYF.

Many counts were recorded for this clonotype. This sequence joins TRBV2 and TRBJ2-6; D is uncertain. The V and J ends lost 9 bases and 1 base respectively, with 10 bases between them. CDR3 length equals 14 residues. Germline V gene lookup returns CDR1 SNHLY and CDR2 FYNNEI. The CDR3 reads CASGLESGANVLTF. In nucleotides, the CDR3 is TGTGCCAGTGGTCTAGAGTCTGGGGCCAACGTCCTGACTTTC. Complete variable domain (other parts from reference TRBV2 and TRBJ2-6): EPEVTQTPSHQVTQMGQEVILRCVPISNHLYFYWYRQILGQKVEFLVSFYNNEISEKSEIFDDQFSVERPDGSNFTLKIRSTKLEDSAMYFCASGLESGANVLTFGAGSRLTVL.

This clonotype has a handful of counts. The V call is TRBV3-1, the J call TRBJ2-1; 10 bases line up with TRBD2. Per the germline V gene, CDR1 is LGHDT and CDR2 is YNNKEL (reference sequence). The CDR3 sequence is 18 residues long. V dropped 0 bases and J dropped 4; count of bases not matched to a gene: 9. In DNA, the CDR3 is TGTGCCAGCAGCCAAGAGTGGGCTAGCGGGAGAAGATACAATGAGCAGTTCTTC. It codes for CASSQEWASGRRYNEQFF.

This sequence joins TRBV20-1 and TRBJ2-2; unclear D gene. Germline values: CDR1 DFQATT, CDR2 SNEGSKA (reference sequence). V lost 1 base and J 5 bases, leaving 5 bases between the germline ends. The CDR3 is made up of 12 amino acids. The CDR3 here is CSARGRTGELFF. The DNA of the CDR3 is TGCAGTGCTAGAGGCAGGACCGGGGAGCTGTTTTTT.

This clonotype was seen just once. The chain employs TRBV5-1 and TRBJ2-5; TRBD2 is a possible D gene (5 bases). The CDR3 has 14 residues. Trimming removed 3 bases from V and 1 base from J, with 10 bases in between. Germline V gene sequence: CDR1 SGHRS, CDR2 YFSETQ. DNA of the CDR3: TGCGCCAGCAGCTCCGACTACACCCAAGAGACCCAGTACTTC. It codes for CASSSDYTQETQYF.

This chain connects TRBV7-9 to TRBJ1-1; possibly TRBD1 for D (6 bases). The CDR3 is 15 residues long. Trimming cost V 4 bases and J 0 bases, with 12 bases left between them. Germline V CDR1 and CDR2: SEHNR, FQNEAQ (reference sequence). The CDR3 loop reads CASSSPGQLNTEAFF. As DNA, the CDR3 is TGTGCCAGCAGCTCCCCTGGACAGTTGAACACTGAAGCTTTCTTT. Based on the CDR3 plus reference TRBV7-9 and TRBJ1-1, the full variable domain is DTGVSQNPRHKITKRGQNVTFRCDPISEHNRLYWYRQTLGQGPEFLTYFQNEAQLEKSRLLSDRFSAERPKGSFSTLEIQRTEQGDSAMYLCASSSPGQLNTEAFFGQGTRLTVV.

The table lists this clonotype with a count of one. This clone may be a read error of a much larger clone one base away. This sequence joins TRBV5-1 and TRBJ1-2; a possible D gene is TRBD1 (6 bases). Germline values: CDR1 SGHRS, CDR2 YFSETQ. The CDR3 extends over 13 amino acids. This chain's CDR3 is CAGRFTGSRGYTF. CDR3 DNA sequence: TGCGCCGGCAGATTCACAGGGTCTAGAGGCTACACCTTC.

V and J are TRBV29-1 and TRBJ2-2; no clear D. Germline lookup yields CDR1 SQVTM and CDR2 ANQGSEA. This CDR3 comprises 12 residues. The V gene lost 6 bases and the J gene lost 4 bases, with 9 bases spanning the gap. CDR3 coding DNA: TGCAGCGTGGTACAGAGCACCGGGGAGCTGTTTTTT. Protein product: CSVVQSTGELFF.

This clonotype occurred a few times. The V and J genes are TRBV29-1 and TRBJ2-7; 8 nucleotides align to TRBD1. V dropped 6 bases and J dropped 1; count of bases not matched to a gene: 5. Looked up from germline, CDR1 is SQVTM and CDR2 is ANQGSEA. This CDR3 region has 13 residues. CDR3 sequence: CSVDRVPSYEQYF. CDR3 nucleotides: TGCAGCGTGGACAGGGTACCTTCCTACGAGCAGTACTTC.

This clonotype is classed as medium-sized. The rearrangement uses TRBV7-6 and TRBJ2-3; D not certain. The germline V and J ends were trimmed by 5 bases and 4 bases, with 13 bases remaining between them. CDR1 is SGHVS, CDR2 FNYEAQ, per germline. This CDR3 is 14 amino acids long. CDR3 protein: CASSPASRSDTQYF. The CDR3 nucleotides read TGTGCCAGCAGCCCAGCCTCCCGGTCAGATACGCAGTATTTT.

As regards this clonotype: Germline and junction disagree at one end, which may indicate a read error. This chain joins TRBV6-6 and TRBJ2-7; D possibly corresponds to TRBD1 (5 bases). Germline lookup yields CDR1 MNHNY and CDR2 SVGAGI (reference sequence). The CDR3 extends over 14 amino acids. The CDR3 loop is CAISETVFSYEQYF. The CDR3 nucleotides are TGTGCCATCAGTGAGACAGTCTTCTCCTACGAGCAGTACTTC.